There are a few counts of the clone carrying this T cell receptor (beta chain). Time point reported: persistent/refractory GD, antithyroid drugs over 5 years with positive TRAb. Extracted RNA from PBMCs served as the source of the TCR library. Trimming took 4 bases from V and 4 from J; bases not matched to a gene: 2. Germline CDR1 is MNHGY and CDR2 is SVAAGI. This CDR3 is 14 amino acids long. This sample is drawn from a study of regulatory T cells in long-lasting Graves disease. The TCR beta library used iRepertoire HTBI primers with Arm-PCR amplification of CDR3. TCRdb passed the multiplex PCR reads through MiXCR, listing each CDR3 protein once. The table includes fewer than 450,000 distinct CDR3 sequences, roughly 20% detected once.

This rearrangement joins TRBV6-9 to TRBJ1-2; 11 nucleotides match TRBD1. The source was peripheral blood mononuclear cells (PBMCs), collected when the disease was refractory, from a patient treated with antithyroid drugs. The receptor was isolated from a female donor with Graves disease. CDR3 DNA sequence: TGTGCCAGCAGTTGGGGGACAGGGGGCTATGGCTACACCTTC. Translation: CASSWGTGGYGYTF.